The 26 T cell receptor beta chains below all came from one sample that was sequenced in a study of cytomegalovirus exposure and HLA in healthy donors. In the PCR, 60 Vbeta and 13 Jbeta primers were used. The protocol was immunoSEQ multiplex PCR, while the TCRdb copy is restricted to in-frame clones and leaves out a portion. Of about 200,000 clones listed, roughly 85% are singletons. Material: PBMCs. The receptors were sampled from a woman in her fifties or sixties in good health and CMV-seronegative.

J is TRBJ2-1 and V is TRBV7-9; 9 nucleotides line up with TRBD2. With V trimmed by 5 bases and J by 7 bases, 9 bases remained unmatched. This CDR3 comprises 15 residues. Germline CDR1 SEHNR, CDR2 FQNEAQ (reference sequence). The CDR3 DNA reads TGTGCCAGCAGCCGCTGGACTAGCGAGGTAAATGAGCAGTTCTTC. Translated, it gives CASSRWTSEVNEQFF.

CDR3 residues: CASSFDRAITEAFF. The CDR3 DNA reads TGTGCCAGTAGCTTTGACAGGGCCATCACTGAAGCTTTCTTT. V usage is TRBV19 and J usage is TRBJ1-1; the match to TRBD1 covers 7 bases. The length of the CDR3 is 14 residues. Losses at the gene ends were 6 bases for V and 4 bases for J; bases not matched to a gene: 8. The germline CDR1 and CDR2 sequences are LNHDA and SQIVND (reference sequence).

This chain joins TRBV28 and TRBJ2-7; D is possibly TRBD2 (6 bases). Germline loops: CDR1 MDHEN, CDR2 SYDVKM. This CDR3 comprises 13 residues. V lost 6 bases and J lost 8, with 17 bases in between. CDR3 in amino acids: CASREGLRGKQYF. In DNA form, the CDR3 reads TGTGCCAGCAGAGAGGGACTTCGGGGAAAGCAGTACTTC.

This rearrangement joins TRBV9 to TRBJ1-2; 7 nucleotides match TRBD1. The CDR3 runs 15 residues. The trim removed 4 bases at V and 8 bases at J, leaving 14 bases unmatched. The V gene's germline CDR1 is SGDLS and CDR2 YYNGEE. The CDR3 DNA reads TGTGCCAGCAGCCCCCCAGGGGGGCTCTTGAGAGGCTACACCTTC. Translation gives CASSPPGGLLRGYTF.

The chain recombines TRBV4-2 with TRBJ2-1, with 9 bases aligning to TRBD2. The J segment lost 7 bases and the V segment lost 3 bases, leaving 7 bases of the junction unmatched. Germline assignment: CDR1 LGHNA and CDR2 YNFKEQ. This CDR3 contains 15 residues. CDR3 residues: CASSHPVLAGNEQFF. CDR3 DNA sequence: TGTGCCAGCAGCCACCCAGTTCTAGCGGGGAATGAGCAGTTCTTC.

The gene calls are TRBV5-8 and TRBJ1-5; D gene ambiguous. V lost 0 bases, J lost 3 bases, and 7 bases lay in between. There are 14 residues in the CDR3. Germline CDR1 SGHTS, CDR2 YDEGEE. Here the CDR3 DNA reads TGTGCCAGCAGCTTGGAGAGTGACAATCAGCCCCAGCATTTT. It encodes CASSLESDNQPQHF.

This clone turned up a few times. V and J are TRBV9 and TRBJ2-7; 8 bases agree with TRBD2. In germline, CDR1 is SGDLS, CDR2 YYNGEE. With V trimmed by 4 bases and J by 3 bases, 6 bases remained unmatched. The CDR3 runs 14 residues. Here the CDR3 reads CASSPRGGRYEQYF. The CDR3, as DNA: TGTGCCAGCAGCCCCCGGGGGGGACGCTACGAGCAGTACTTC.

J is TRBJ1-2 and V is TRBV2; D gene ambiguous. The V and J ends lost 4 bases and 3 bases respectively, with 15 bases between them. The CDR3 has 15 residues. CDR1 and CDR2 from the germline V gene are SNHLY and FYNNEI. In DNA form, the CDR3 reads TGTGCCAGCAGTGTTGGGCCAGGCTTAGACTATGGCTACACCTTC. The encoded protein is CASSVGPGLDYGYTF.

The rearrangement uses TRBV4-1 and TRBJ2-1, with 11 bases lining up with TRBD2. Germline CDR1 is MGHRA and CDR2 is YSYEKL. CDR3 length: 17 amino acids. V trimming: 2 bases; J trimming: 5 bases; junction bases outside the gene matches: 8. The CDR3 here is CASSQPRLAGPHNEQFF. The DNA of the CDR3 is TGCGCCAGCAGCCAACCCCGACTAGCGGGACCCCACAATGAGCAGTTCTTC.

This clone came up once. This chain connects TRBV5-6 to TRBJ2-4; perhaps TRBD2 as D (7 bases). The CDR3 totals 15 residues. V was trimmed by 4 bases and J by 0 bases, leaving 11 bases between them. Germline lookup yields CDR1 SGHDT and CDR2 YYEEEE. The CDR3 DNA reads TGTGCCAGCAGCACGGGGGGCCTAGCCAAAAACATTCAGTACTTC. Residues: CASSTGGLAKNIQYF.

This rearrangement joins TRBV28 to TRBJ1-4, with D unclear. With 3 bases removed from V and 2 bases from J, the gap between germline ends came to 13 bases. The germline V gene encodes CDR1 MDHEN and CDR2 SYDVKM. The CDR3 is 16 amino acids. In DNA form, the CDR3 reads TGTGCCAGCAGTTTTACCGGGATCGGGACTAATGAAAAACTGTTTTTT. Translation gives CASSFTGIGTNEKLFF.

The V gene is TRBV29-1, the J gene TRBJ2-3; D is unresolved. V lost 7 bases to trimming and J lost 5 bases, with 13 bases between them. The germline gives CDR1 SQVTM, CDR2 ANQGSEA. The CDR3 runs 12 residues. The DNA for the CDR3 is TGCAGCGGCTGTCTACTCGAAGATACGCAGTATTTT. Amino acids: CSGCLLEDTQYF.

V gene TRBV7-9 combines with J gene TRBJ1-3, with 9 bases aligning to TRBD1. Trimming cost V 3 bases and J 6 bases; bases outside gene matches: 6. Germline V gene sequence: CDR1 SEHNR, CDR2 FQNEAQ (reference sequence). This CDR3 contains 15 residues. CDR3 sequence: CASSLGQGVVNTIYF. Written as DNA, the CDR3 is TGTGCCAGCAGCTTGGGACAGGGAGTGGTAAACACCATATATTTT.

This clone appeared a single time. V is TRBV7-2 and J is TRBJ1-3; tentatively, D is TRBD1 (6 bases). The CDR3 is made up of 15 amino acids. Germline CDR1 reads SGHTA; CDR2 reads FQGNSA. Trimming shortened V by 3 bases and J by 0 bases, and 9 bases separated the two germline ends. CDR3 sequence (DNA): TGTGCCAGCAGCTTCCTGACAGGCTCTGGAAACACCATATATTTT. It specifies CASSFLTGSGNTIYF. Full variable domain (missing parts from reference TRBV7-2 and TRBJ1-3): GAGVSQSPSNKVTEKGKDVELRCDPISGHTALYWYRQSLGQGLEFLIYFQGNSAPDKSGLPSDRFSAERTGGSVSTLTIQRTQQEDSAVYLCASSFLTGSGNTIYFGEGSWLTVV.

The rearrangement links TRBV5-5 to TRBJ1-1; 7 bases are a match to TRBD1. The V and J ends lost 4 bases and 4 bases, in that order; junction bases with no gene match: 10. CDR3 length: 15 amino acids. Germline CDR1 reads SGHKS; CDR2 reads YYEKEE (reference sequence). The CDR3 DNA sequence: TGTGCCAGCAGCCCCCGGTGGGACAGATCCACTGAAGCTTTCTTT. Translated, it gives CASSPRWDRSTEAFF.

The chain has TRBV19 and TRBJ2-6; TRBD2 aligns across 11 bases. Trimming removed 9 bases from V and 0 bases from J; junction bases left unmatched: 4. The germline V gene has CDR1 LNHDA and CDR2 SQIVND (reference sequence). This CDR3 has 16 amino acids. The chain's CDR3 is CASLSGRASGANVLTF. CDR3 bases: TGTGCCAGCCTTAGCGGGAGGGCCTCTGGGGCCAACGTCCTGACTTTC. The entire variable domain, with the rest obtained from reference TRBV19 and TRBJ2-6, is as follows: DGGITQSPKYLFRKEGQNVTLSCEQNLNHDAMYWYRQDPGQGLRLIYYSQIVNDFQKGDIAEGYSVSREKKESFPLTVTSAQKNPTAFYLCASLSGRASGANVLTFGAGSRLTVL.

The gene calls are TRBV5-6 and TRBJ2-1, with 11 nucleotides matching TRBD2. CDR1 and CDR2 (germline): SGHDT, YYEEEE. The CDR3 length is 16 residues. Losses at the gene ends were 2 bases for V and 7 bases for J; bases not matched to a gene: 8. The CDR3 DNA reads TGTGCCAGCAGCTTTGTCCCTTCTAGCGGGAGGAATGAGCAGTTCTTC. Translation gives CASSFVPSSGRNEQFF.

J is TRBJ2-7 and V is TRBV5-6; 7 nucleotides align to TRBD1. CDR3 length: 16 amino acids. The trim removed 2 bases at V and 4 bases at J, leaving 12 bases unmatched. Germline values: CDR1 SGHDT, CDR2 YYEEEE. Written as DNA, the CDR3 is TGTGCCAGCAGCTTCTTAGGGGCAGGGGGTTATTACGAGCAGTACTTC. It is translated as CASSFLGAGGYYEQYF.

The chain employs TRBV27 and TRBJ2-7; 9 positions match TRBD1. V shed 6 bases and J 5 bases; nucleotides not matched to a gene: 8. This CDR3 comprises 14 residues. In germline, CDR1 is MNHEY, CDR2 SMNVEV (reference sequence). The CDR3 protein is CASSPGTGSHEQYF. In DNA, the CDR3 is TGTGCCAGCAGCCCCGGGACAGGGTCCCACGAGCAGTACTTC.

As to this clone: Other DNA sequences within the sample encode an identical CDR3. This rearrangement joins TRBV7-9 to TRBJ1-1; weak D call: TRBD1 (5 bases). From germline, CDR1 is SEHNR and CDR2 FQNEAQ (reference sequence). The CDR3 is made up of 12 amino acids. V was shortened by 2 bases and J by 4 bases, with 5 bases between the two germline ends. The CDR3 loop reads CASSLTGTEAFF. The CDR3 DNA is TGTGCCAGCAGCTTAACAGGCACTGAAGCTTTCTTT.

On this clone: The germline gene is not matched at one end of the junction; a read error may be the cause. The J gene is TRBJ2-3, the V gene TRBV6-1, with 12 bases identical to TRBD2. The CDR3 length is 16 residues. CDR1 and CDR2 from the germline V gene are MNHNS and SASEGT. The CDR3 bases are TGTGCCAGCAGAGAAGGACTAGCGGGGAGCACAGATACGCAGTATTTT. Its protein product is CASREGLAGSTDTQYF.

The J gene is TRBJ1-5, the V gene TRBV27; TRBD1 matches at 7 bases. The CDR3 is 17 amino acids. CDR1 and CDR2 from the germline V gene are MNHEY and SMNVEV (reference sequence). The J segment lost 5 bases and the V segment lost 4 bases, leaving 14 bases of the junction unmatched. Here the CDR3 DNA reads TGTGCCAGCAGTTCCACAACCGTACAGGGGACAGATCAGCCCCAGCATTTT. Amino acid sequence: CASSSTTVQGTDQPQHF.

This chain links TRBV19 with TRBJ1-2; TRBD1 agrees at 11 bases. The V segment lost 6 bases and the J segment 3 bases; nucleotides outside the gene matches: 12. The germline V gene has CDR1 LNHDA and CDR2 SQIVND (reference sequence). This CDR3 contains 17 residues. CDR3 residues: CASSPGQGALGHYGYTF. CDR3 DNA: TGTGCCAGTAGCCCCGGACAGGGGGCGTTGGGCCACTATGGCTACACCTTC.

The V gene is TRBV2, the J gene TRBJ1-4, with a tentative D call TRBD1 (5 bases). CDR3 size: 13 residues. V was cut by 5 bases and J by 7 bases, with 11 bases left in between. Looked up from germline, CDR1 is SNHLY and CDR2 is FYNNEI. The CDR3 spells CASSPQGGEKLFF. DNA of the CDR3: TGTGCCAGCAGTCCGCAGGGCGGTGAAAAACTGTTTTTT.

CDR3 sequence: CASSLEGAGYTF. In nucleotides, the CDR3 is TGTGCCAGCAGCTTGGAAGGGGCCGGCTACACCTTC. The chain joins TRBV5-5 to TRBJ1-2; weak D call: TRBD1 (5 bases). CDR1 is SGHKS and CDR2 is YYEKEE in the germline V gene (reference sequence). There are 12 residues in the CDR3. Trimming removed 0 bases from V and 8 bases from J, with 8 bases in between.

The genes are TRBV4-3 and TRBJ1-1, with TRBD1 matching 12 bases. The CDR3 spans 15 residues. The germline gives CDR1 LGHNA, CDR2 YSLEER. J lost 7 bases, V lost 3 bases, and 6 bases had no gene match. In DNA form, the CDR3 reads TGCGCCAGCAGCCAGTCCGGGACAGGGGGCCTTGAAGCTTTCTTT. Translated, it gives CASSQSGTGGLEAFF.